Below are 14 T cell receptor beta chains sequenced from a single sample in a study of blood T cell repertoires in COVID-19. The assay was immunoSEQ multiplex PCR, and TCRdb's table has in-frame clones only and misses some. In the table there are about 220,000 clones, around 90% of which are singletons. The source material was PBMCs or T cells enriched from blood (not recorded which). All receptors come from a young man who had been exposed to COVID-19.

The rearrangement uses TRBV18 and TRBJ1-5; D possibly corresponds to TRBD1 (6 bases). CDR3 length: 16 amino acids. V gave up 3 bases and J gave up 4 bases, with 16 bases separating them. CDR1 and CDR2 from the germline V gene are KGHSH and LQKENI. The CDR3 region is CASSPLTLGQNQPQHF. CDR3 DNA: TGTGCCAGCTCACCCCTTACTCTTGGACAGAATCAGCCCCAGCATTTT.

The chain carries TRBV6-5 and TRBJ2-7; 7 bases align to TRBD1. CDR3 size: 15 residues. Germline loops: CDR1 MNHEY, CDR2 SVGAGI. V gave up 0 bases and J gave up 8 bases; unmatched junction bases: 10. The CDR3 bases are TGTGCCAGCAGTTACTCGGAGAGGACAGGTGAAAAGCAGTACTTC. This gives the protein CASSYSERTGEKQYF.

This chain connects TRBV5-1 to TRBJ2-7; TRBD2 matches 12 bases. The germline V gene encodes CDR1 SGHRS and CDR2 YFSETQ. CDR3 size: 15 residues. After removal of 4 bases from V and 0 bases from J, the junction contained 2 bases not matched to a gene. The DNA of the CDR3 is TGCGCCAGCAGCCGACTAGCGGGGGACTCCTACGAGCAGTACTTC. It translates to CASSRLAGDSYEQYF.

V is TRBV29-1 and J is TRBJ2-5; 13 nucleotides agree with TRBD2. This CDR3 region has 14 residues. Germline assignment: CDR1 SQVTM and CDR2 ANQGSEA. With V trimmed by 4 bases and J by 4 bases, 3 bases remained unmatched. CDR3: CSVGTSGGRETQYF. DNA of the CDR3: TGCAGCGTTGGGACTAGCGGGGGAAGAGAGACCCAGTACTTC.

The chain has TRBV6-5 and TRBJ1-1, with D unresolved. This CDR3 is 16 amino acids long. The V end lost 2 bases, the J end lost 4 bases, and 17 bases lay between the germline ends. Germline V gene data show CDR1 as MNHEY and CDR2 as SVGAGI. The CDR3 loop reads CASSYGSLGVGTEAFF. The CDR3 DNA reads TGTGCCAGCAGTTACGGGTCACTCGGGGTAGGCACTGAAGCTTTCTTT.

The rearrangement joins TRBV5-1 to TRBJ1-4, with unresolved D. Per germline, CDR1 SGHRS and CDR2 YFSETQ. The CDR3 totals 15 residues. With 7 bases removed from V and 2 bases from J, the gap between germline ends came to 15 bases. The CDR3 region has the DNA TGCGCCAGCCACGAAACAGATCACACTAATGAAAAACTGTTTTTT. This encodes CASHETDHTNEKLFF.

The J gene is TRBJ2-3, the V gene TRBV30, with D maybe TRBD1 (5 bases). Germline assignment: CDR1 GTSNPN and CDR2 SVGIG (reference sequence). This CDR3 contains 14 residues. The V end lost 4 bases, the J end lost 0 bases, and 11 bases lay between the germline ends. CDR3 in DNA: TGTGCCTGGATTACAGGCGAGAGCACAGATACGCAGTATTTT. It encodes CAWITGESTDTQYF.

The chain is built from TRBV6-1 and TRBJ1-2, with D tentatively TRBD1 (6 bases). The CDR3 is 14 residues long. CDR1 MNHNS and CDR2 SASEGT come from the germline V gene. V lost 2 bases, J lost 7 bases, and 14 bases lay in between. CDR3 residues: CASSESHGQLGYTF. The CDR3 DNA reads as TGTGCCAGCAGTGAAAGTCACGGACAGCTTGGCTACACCTTC.

The rearrangement uses TRBV7-3 and TRBJ2-3; D gene unclear. The CDR3 length is 14 residues. V lost 1 base and J 5 bases, leaving 10 bases between the germline ends. In germline, CDR1 is SGHTA, CDR2 FQGTGA. The CDR3 protein is CASSLRSAVDTQYF. The CDR3 DNA is TGTGCCAGCAGCTTAAGGTCCGCAGTAGATACGCAGTATTTT. Complete variable domain (other parts from reference TRBV7-3 and TRBJ2-3): GAGVSQTPSNKVTEKGKYVELRCDPISGHTALYWYRQSLGQGPEFLIYFQGTGAADDSGLPNDRFFAVRPEGSVSTLKIQRTERGDSAVYLCASSLRSAVDTQYFGPGTRLTVL.

The chain links TRBV10-3 to TRBJ1-1; D gene unclear. Germline V gives CDR1 ENHRY, CDR2 SYGVKD. Trimming shortened V by 0 bases and J by 7 bases, and 15 bases separated the two germline ends. The CDR3 contains 15 residues. CDR3 nucleotide sequence: TGTGCCATCAGTGAGTCTATTCGAGATACCCTTGAAGCTTTCTTT. This translates into CAISESIRDTLEAFF.

This clone appeared a single time. The J gene is TRBJ1-1, the V gene TRBV6-5, with 7 positions matching TRBD1. Germline CDR1 and CDR2: MNHEY and SVGAGI. This CDR3 contains 13 residues. With 10 bases clipped from V and 0 bases from J, the junction kept 5 bases outside the gene matches. CDR3 DNA sequence: TGTGCCATCAGGACAGGCTTGAACACTGAAGCTTTCTTT. This translates into CAIRTGLNTEAFF.

The count of this clone is one. This rearrangement joins TRBV7-9 to TRBJ2-1; D is perhaps TRBD1 (5 bases). The V and J ends lost 4 bases and 6 bases respectively, with 10 bases between them. CDR3 length: 13 amino acids. Germline CDR1 and CDR2: SEHNR and FQNEAQ (reference sequence). CDR3 amino acids: CASSSNQGNEQFF. The CDR3 nucleotides are TGTGCCAGCAGCTCAAACCAGGGCAATGAGCAGTTCTTC.

This chain joins TRBV29-1 and TRBJ2-1; D is perhaps TRBD2 (7 bases). The germline gives CDR1 SQVTM, CDR2 ANQGSEA. This CDR3 region has 11 residues. V shed 2 bases and J shed 12 bases, with 11 bases lying between them. The CDR3 spells CSVEKGGGQFF. The DNA for the CDR3 is TGCAGCGTTGAAAAGGGAGGGGGGCAGTTCTTC.

This clone was observed a single time. This chain links TRBV11-2 with TRBJ2-1, with D maybe TRBD2 (6 bases). Trimming pared 4 bases from V and 6 bases from J, leaving 16 bases between. Germline V gene data show CDR1 as SGHAT and CDR2 as FQNNGV. This CDR3 comprises 15 residues. The CDR3 is CASSSAAGNINEQFF. CDR3 nucleotide sequence: TGTGCCAGCAGCTCCGCTGCGGGGAACATCAATGAGCAGTTCTTC.